The subject of this entry is one TCR beta chain. Its antigen remains unknown. General study findings and limits: Tumor-infiltrating Treg TCR alpha and beta sequences overlapped most with tumor naive CD4+ T cells, then blood naive. Larger-cohort validation covered only one TCR beta V-J rearrangement.

Trimming took off 3 bases at V and 1 base at J, with 16 bases between the two ends. CDR1 is SGHRS, CDR2 YFSETQ, per germline. The CDR3 is made up of 16 amino acids. After constant-region reverse-primer amplification, full-length variable regions underwent semi-nested PCR with Nested Universal Primer A. One entry per CDR3 protein results from TCRdb running MiXCR on the 5' RACE reads. The table shows thousands of distinct CDR3 sequences, with less than 55% occurring only once. Treg sorting used a CD4+CD25+CD127-/low gate. This sequence originates from a female donor with breast cancer. Source material: Tregs sorted from a lymph node. The J gene is TRBJ1-2, the V gene TRBV5-1; D unresolved. For the CDR3, the DNA is TGCGCCAGCAGCTCGTGGAGTAGGGAGCTTAACTATGGCTACACCTTC. It is translated as CASSSWSRELNYGYTF.